These T cell receptor beta chains were read from a single sample in a study of blood T cells in healthy people across ages. TCRdb independently ran MiXCR on the 5' RACE reads; one entry per CDR3 protein. The sample lists roughly 650,000 distinct CDR3 sequences; about 30% were seen once. The sequenced sample consisted of blood. All receptors come from a woman older than 75 in good health. Each CDR3 is given with its conserved first and last residue. A D gene is named only where the DNA matches it firmly. Not every row has a clone size; where given, it reads once, few, many or a size class.

V	size	J	D	DNA	CDR3
TRBV25-1	many	TRBJ1-6	NA	TGTGCCAGCAGTCCTAGATTCGGGGGCGTTACTTCACCCCTCCACTTT	CASSPRFGGVTSPLHF
TRBV10-3	many	TRBJ2-7	TRBD1	TGTGCCATCAGTGAGTCAAAGAAGGGGGCCAGCTACGAGCAGTACTTC	CAISESKKGASYEQYF
TRBV5-1	many	TRBJ2-1	TRBD1	TGCGCCAGCAGACCGGGACAGGAATACAATGAGCAGTTCTTC	CASRPGQEYNEQFF
TRBV29-1	NA	TRBJ2-7	TRBD1	TGCAGCGTTGAGTTACTTCGACAGGGGACGGACTACGAGCAGTACTTC	CSVELLRQGTDYEQYF
TRBV30	once	TRBJ1-6	TRBD1	TGTGCCTGGAGTACAGGGGGCTCCTATAATTCACCCCTCCACTTT	CAWSTGGSYNSPLHF
TRBV7-2	many	TRBJ2-5	NA	TGTGCCAGCAGCTTTTCGGGATACCAAGAGACCCAGTACTTC	CASSFSGYQETQYF
TRBV11-1	many	TRBJ2-1	TRBD1	TGTGCCAGCAGCTTGGACAGGGATATTGAGCAGTTCTTC	CASSLDRDIEQFF
TRBV28	NA	TRBJ2-2	NA	TGTGCCAGCAGCCCCGCGGGGCCTTCCACCGGGGAGCTGTTTTTT	CASSPAGPSTGELFF
TRBV18	many	TRBJ2-5	TRBD1	TGTGCCAGCTCACCTTCCTTGGCAGGGGGTGAGACCCAGTACTTC	CASSPSLAGGETQYF
TRBV20-1	NA	TRBJ2-5	NA	TGCAGTGCCGAGACTCTCGGGGAGACCCAGTACTTC	CSAETLGETQYF
TRBV20-1	many	TRBJ2-7	NA	TGCAGTGCTACCACACCGCGGGGGCGGGTCTTCGAGCAGTACTTC	CSATTPRGRVFEQYF
TRBV7-6	NA	TRBJ2-1	NA	TGTGCCAGCAGCTTAGCGCAAGAAAGACCTAGCGCAGGCAATGAGCAGTTCTTC	CASSLAQERPSAGNEQFF
TRBV3-1	many	TRBJ2-7	NA	TGTGCCAGCAGCCAAGAATCAAGGGGCAGGGACTACGAGCAGTACTTC	CASSQESRGRDYEQYF
TRBV6-5	NA	TRBJ1-4	TRBD1	TGTGCCAGCAGTTACAATAGGGGACAGGGGAGTGAAAAACTGTTTTTT	CASSYNRGQGSEKLFF
TRBV5-1	NA	TRBJ2-1	NA	TGCGCCAGCAGCTTTGCCGACAATGAGCAGTTCTTC	CASSFADNEQFF
TRBV15	few	TRBJ1-4	NA	TGTGCCACCAGCCTCTTGGGTAATGAAAAACTGTTTTTT	CATSLLGNEKLFF
TRBV5-1	few	TRBJ2-4	NA	TGCGCCAGCAGCTGGGCCTTAGGAAGCGCCTTTCAGTACTTC	CASSWALGSAFQYF
TRBV7-9	NA	TRBJ2-1	NA	TGTGCCAGCAGCTTCTCCCTAGACAATGAGCAGTTCTTC	CASSFSLDNEQFF
TRBV6-2/TRBV6-3	many	TRBJ2-3	NA	TGTGCCAGCAGTTCCCCGGTAGGACTCAAGGATACGCAGTATTTT	CASSSPVGLKDTQYF
TRBV5-1	many	TRBJ2-3	NA	TGCGCCAGCAGCTCAGGGATCATCACAGATACGCAGTATTTT	CASSSGIITDTQYF
TRBV6-5	few	TRBJ1-5	TRBD1	TGTGCCAGCAGTTACTCGGGCAGGGGGTCGGGACAGCCCCAGCATTTT	CASSYSGRGSGQPQHF
TRBV20-1	many	TRBJ1-2	NA	TGCAGTGCTATATACAACGAGGGCTACACCTTC	CSAIYNEGYTF
TRBV20-1	NA	TRBJ2-5	TRBD1	TGCAGTGCTAGAGATATACGACAGGGGGCTGGGGAGATCCAGTACTTC	CSARDIRQGAGEIQYF
TRBV15	many	TRBJ2-7	NA	TGTGCCGCCAGCCCGTCCGCAGGGTTAAATACCGAGCAGTACTTC	CAASPSAGLNTEQYF
TRBV21-1	few	TRBJ1-4	NA	TGTGCCAGCAGCCCGCAGGGGGCAAGGGCAACTAATGAAAAACTGTTTTTT	CASSPQGARATNEKLFF
TRBV5-1	NA	TRBJ1-1	NA	TGCGCCAGCAGCTATACAGGGTTTGGCACTGAAGCTTTCTTT	CASSYTGFGTEAFF
TRBV7-9	NA	TRBJ2-3	NA	TGTGCCAGCAGCTTGGAACACAATACGCAGTATTTT	CASSLEHNTQYF
TRBV12-3/TRBV12-4	many	TRBJ2-6	NA	TGTGCCAGTAAATACTCTGGGGCCAACGTCCTGACTTTC	CASKYSGANVLTF
TRBV10-3	NA	TRBJ1-2	NA	TGTGCCATCAGTGAGTGGGAGGGAGGCTACACCTTC	CAISEWEGGYTF
TRBV14	few	TRBJ2-7	TRBD2	TGTGCCAGCAGCCAAGATTTGGGACTAGCGATTAAATGTTACGAGCAGTACTTC	CASSQDLGLAIKCYEQYF
TRBV7-2	many	TRBJ2-5	NA	TGTGCCAGCAGCCCGATCGGGGAAAGGGGGGAGACCCAGTACTTC	CASSPIGERGETQYF
TRBV3-1	once	TRBJ2-5	NA	TGTGCCAGCAGCCGCTACCCCACTTACTCGGAAGAGACCCAGTACTTC	CASSRYPTYSEETQYF
TRBV14	NA	TRBJ2-2	NA	TGTGCCAGCAGAAAGGCAGGGACGACCGGGGAGCTGTTTTTT	CASRKAGTTGELFF
TRBV6-1	NA	TRBJ1-6	TRBD1	TGTGCCAGCAGCGACGGGACAGTCTATAATTCACCCCTCCACTTT	CASSDGTVYNSPLHF
TRBV25-1	many	TRBJ2-7	NA	TGTGCCAGCAGTGGCGCCGGGACGGGGACCTACGAGCAGTACTTC	CASSGAGTGTYEQYF
TRBV20-1	few	TRBJ1-4	TRBD1	TGCAGTGCTTCCTCGTCTGGCATAGGGGACAGGGGTGAAAAACTGTTTTTT	CSASSSGIGDRGEKLFF
TRBV7-2	many	TRBJ2-7	NA	TGTGCCAGCAGTTACAGCGACTACGAGCAGTACTTC	CASSYSDYEQYF
TRBV20-1	few	TRBJ1-4	NA	TGCAGTGCTAGAGACAGGGGAATAGGTGAAAAACTGTTTTTT	CSARDRGIGEKLFF
TRBV7-9	NA	TRBJ1-3	TRBD1	TGTGCCAGCACCAGGGGGGGGAGCTCTGGAAACACCATATATTTT	CASTRGGSSGNTIYF
TRBV6-6	many	TRBJ2-1	TRBD2	TGTGCCAGCAGACAGGGACTAGCGGGGCAAGGCCACAATGAGCAGTTCTTC	CASRQGLAGQGHNEQFF
TRBV7-2	many	TRBJ2-3	TRBD2	TGTGCCAGCAGCTTCTTGCGGGGGGTCAACACAGATACGCAGTATTTT	CASSFLRGVNTDTQYF
TRBV7-2	many	TRBJ2-5	NA	TGTGCCAGCAGCTTAATGGAGACCCAGTACTTC	CASSLMETQYF
TRBV5-1	many	TRBJ2-3	NA	TGCGCCAGCAGCTTGGAAGACGTGAACACAGATACGCAGTATTTT	CASSLEDVNTDTQYF
TRBV7-2	NA	TRBJ1-6	TRBD1	TGTGCCAGCAGTCTTACCGGGACAGGGACTTCACCCCTCCACTTT	CASSLTGTGTSPLHF
TRBV9	many	TRBJ2-7	TRBD2	TGTGCCAGCAGCGTAGGTTCTAGCGGGGGGAACGAGCAGTACTTC	CASSVGSSGGNEQYF
TRBV30	NA	TRBJ2-1	TRBD2	TGTGCCTGGAGTTTATCGGGGGGGTACAATGAGCAGTTCTTC	CAWSLSGGYNEQFF
TRBV5-1	many	TRBJ2-5	TRBD2	TGCGCCAGCAGTTTCACCGGGACTAGCGAAGAGACCCAGTACTTC	CASSFTGTSEETQYF
TRBV7-3	many	TRBJ2-3	TRBD2	TGTGCCAGCAGCTTTACTAGCGGGGACACAGATACGCAGTATTTT	CASSFTSGDTDTQYF
TRBV7-9	few	TRBJ1-4	NA	TGTGCCAGCAGCCCAGGAGGAAGGGAATCTGGAAAACTGTTTTTT	CASSPGGRESGKLFF
TRBV7-3	few	TRBJ1-3	TRBD1	TGTGCCAGCAGCCGGGACAGGGGTGACACCATATATTTT	CASSRDRGDTIYF
TRBV6-5	many	TRBJ2-7	NA	TGTGCCAGCAGCCGACCCGGAGCCTCCTCCTACGAGCAGTACTTC	CASSRPGASSYEQYF
TRBV27	many	TRBJ2-1	TRBD1	TGTGCCAGCAGTTTAACCGGGACAGGGATCCACAATGAGCAGTTCTTC	CASSLTGTGIHNEQFF
TRBV6-1	many	TRBJ2-7	TRBD1	TGTGCCAGCAGCCCCAGAGGGACAGGGTCCTCCTACGAGCAGTACTTC	CASSPRGTGSSYEQYF
TRBV6-2/TRBV6-3	few	TRBJ2-1	NA	TGTGCCAGCAGTTCTCGACCCCGTGAGCAGTTCTTC	CASSSRPREQFF
TRBV5-6	many	TRBJ2-7	NA	TGTGCCAGCAGCACATGGGGTCAGAGCTCCTACGAGCAGTACTTC	CASSTWGQSSYEQYF
TRBV11-2	medium-sized	TRBJ2-5	TRBD1	TGTGCCAGCAGGGCGACAGGGGGGGGAGAGACCCAGTACTTC	CASRATGGGETQYF
TRBV5-1	many	TRBJ2-1	NA	TGCGCCAGCAGGGGCGGGACAGCTAACAATGAGCAGTTCTTC	CASRGGTANNEQFF
TRBV4-3	many	TRBJ2-7	NA	TGCGCCAGCAGCCAATTTCCAGGATACGAGCAGTACTTC	CASSQFPGYEQYF
TRBV28	many	TRBJ2-7	NA	TGTGCCAGCAGTTTACCGGGGAGTTCCCCCTACGAGCAGTACTTC	CASSLPGSSPYEQYF